Below are 14 T cell receptor beta chains sequenced from a single sample in a study of T cells after yellow fever vaccination (dated by TCRdb to the late 2010s). Libraries were prepared through 5' RACE. The reads were generated on an Illumina NovaSeq 6000. The public reads were reanalyzed by TCRdb: fastp trimming at Q25, MiXCR alignment, in-frame beta chains only. Entries are consolidated by CDR3 protein sequence, retaining the most common genes and DNA. This sample holds some 320,000 distinct CDR3 sequences; roughly 8.7% were observed only once. About 3% of the sample rests with the top ten. Interpreted using the paper, the treatment or condition label stands for: live attenuated yellow fever vaccine strain. The material sequenced was CD4+ T cells sorted from PBMCs, taken 5 days after the yellow fever booster vaccination. The receptors come from a man in his late teens or twenties who received the YFV17D yellow fever vaccine.

This clonotype occurred a few times. This rearrangement joins TRBV24-1 to TRBJ2-7; 8 nucleotides align to TRBD1. The germline CDR1 and CDR2 sequences are KGHDR and SFDVKD. The junction had 10 bases not matched to a gene; V was cut back by 4 bases and J by 0 bases. This CDR3 is 17 amino acids long. CDR3 DNA: TGTGCCACCAGTGACCGTTGGACAGGGCCGAGCTCCTACGAGCAGTACGTC. Translating it yields CATSDRWTGPSSYEQYV.

The rearrangement links TRBV5-1 to TRBJ2-3; tentative D call: TRBD1 (6 bases). The CDR3 consists of 15 residues. The V gene lost 4 bases and the J gene lost 2 bases, with 14 bases spanning the gap. Germline V gives CDR1 SGHRS, CDR2 YFSETQ. CDR3 sequence reads: CASSRSTGNTDTQYF. CDR3 nucleotides: TGCGCCAGCAGCAGATCGACAGGTAACACAGATACGCAGTATTTT.

This clonotype was seen a handful of times. The chain links TRBV5-4 to TRBJ2-3; a weak D match, TRBD2 (6 bases). The CDR3 consists of 15 residues. CDR1 and CDR2 (germline): SGHNT, YYREEE (reference sequence). Trimming shortened V by 0 bases and J by 8 bases, and 16 bases separated the two germline ends. The CDR3 DNA follows: TGTGCCAGCAGCTTGGGAGGGGCCGGGGGTGGTACGCAGTATTTT. It translates to CASSLGGAGGGTQYF.

On this clonotype: Since a much larger clone is just one base distant, this may be a read error. V and J are TRBV12-3 or TRBV12-4 and TRBJ2-7; D gene ambiguous. V lost 7 bases and J lost 0, with 22 bases in between. This CDR3 is 17 amino acids long. CDR3: CASILPPRLLSSYEQYV. Written as DNA, the CDR3 is TGTGCCAGCATCTTACCCCCCAGACTCCTGAGCTCCTACGAGCAGTACGTC.

The rearrangement joins TRBV4-2 to TRBJ2-3; 8 bases align to TRBD2. Trimming removed 1 base from V and 4 bases from J; junction bases left unmatched: 4. CDR1 and CDR2 from the germline V gene are LGHNA and YNFKEQ. There are 15 residues in the CDR3. The CDR3 nucleotides read TGTGCCAGCAGCCAAGTCCCGGGACTAGCAGATACGCAGTATTTT. Translation gives CASSQVPGLADTQYF.

The chain combines TRBV3-1 with TRBJ1-2, with unresolved D. The CDR3 has 13 residues. The V and J ends lost 4 bases and 7 bases respectively, with 13 bases between them. CDR1 is LGHDT, CDR2 YNNKEL, per germline (reference sequence). The DNA of the CDR3 is TGTGCCAGCAGCCTTAACGGCGGTGGTGGCTACACCTTC. It codes for CASSLNGGGGYTF.

This clonotype was counted only a few times. The chain joins TRBV6-2 or TRBV6-3 to TRBJ1-1; D is uncertain. This CDR3 comprises 12 residues. V was clipped by 6 bases and J by 3 bases, with 8 bases between them. CDR1 and CDR2 from the germline V gene are MNHEY and SVGEGT. The CDR3 loop reads CASRPDYTEAFF. The DNA for the CDR3 is TGTGCCAGCAGGCCAGATTACACTGAAGCTTTCTTT.

In its sample, this clonotype was seen a few times. DNA for the CDR3: TGTGCCAGCTGCCGCCTCTCGGAATCTGGAAACACCATATATTTT. This codes for CASCRLSESGNTIYF. This chain joins TRBV25-1 and TRBJ1-3, with D unresolved. Trimming removed 8 bases from V and 1 base from J, with 15 bases in between. The germline gives CDR1 MGHDK, CDR2 SYGVNS. CDR3 length: 15 amino acids.

The chain employs TRBV20-1 and TRBJ2-7, with 7 bases fitting TRBD1. The CDR3 has 14 amino acids. The trim removed 2 bases at V and 2 bases at J, leaving 6 bases unmatched. Germline V gene lookup returns CDR1 DFQATT and CDR2 SNEGSKA (reference sequence). In DNA, the CDR3 is TGCAGTGCTAGACTTACGACAGGGACCTACGAGCAGTACGTC. Amino acids: CSARLTTGTYEQYV.

This clonotype was detected many times. The chain couples TRBV3-1 to TRBJ2-7; maybe TRBD2 (6 bases). The V gene lost 6 bases and the J gene lost 5 bases, with 17 bases spanning the gap. Germline CDR1 is LGHDT and CDR2 is YNNKEL (reference sequence). The CDR3 contains 14 residues. CDR3 DNA sequence: TGTGCCAGCAGTCTCAGTCGGGGGTACGACGAGCAGTACTTC. Amino acids: CASSLSRGYDEQYF.

The chain combines TRBV12-3 or TRBV12-4 with TRBJ1-2; TRBD1 matches at 10 bases. This CDR3 contains 15 residues. The J segment lost 7 bases and the V segment lost 0 bases, leaving 5 bases of the junction unmatched. The CDR3 sequence: CASSLAGTGVIGYTF. CDR3 nucleotides: TGTGCCAGCAGTTTAGCTGGGACAGGGGTTATTGGCTACACCTTC.

There are a few counts of this clonotype. The V gene is TRBV18, the J gene TRBJ2-7; no definite D call. The CDR3 covers 11 residues. Between the trimmed V and J ends, which lost 8 bases and 4 bases, there was a span of 9 bases. Germline values: CDR1 KGHSH, CDR2 LQKENI. The CDR3 spells CASATEYEQYV. CDR3 nucleotide sequence: TGTGCCAGCGCTACAGAGTACGAGCAGTACGTC.

This sequence joins TRBV20-1 and TRBJ2-5, with 7 positions matching TRBD2. CDR3 length equals 14 residues. Looked up from germline, CDR1 is DFQATT and CDR2 is SNEGSKA (reference sequence). The V segment lost 3 bases and the J segment 2 bases; nucleotides outside the gene matches: 6. CDR3 in amino acids: CSARGGVLQETQYF. The CDR3 DNA is TGCAGTGCTAGGGGAGGGGTACTGCAAGAGACCCAGTACTTC.

The V call is TRBV2, the J call TRBJ1-5; a weak D match, TRBD1 (6 bases). The germline V and J ends were trimmed by 5 bases and 3 bases, with 11 bases remaining between them. Germline V lookup: CDR1 SNHLY, CDR2 FYNNEI. There are 14 residues in the CDR3. The CDR3 region has the DNA TGTGCCAGCAGTTCTTACAGGGTCAATCAGCCCCAGCATTTT. Protein product: CASSSYRVNQPQHF.